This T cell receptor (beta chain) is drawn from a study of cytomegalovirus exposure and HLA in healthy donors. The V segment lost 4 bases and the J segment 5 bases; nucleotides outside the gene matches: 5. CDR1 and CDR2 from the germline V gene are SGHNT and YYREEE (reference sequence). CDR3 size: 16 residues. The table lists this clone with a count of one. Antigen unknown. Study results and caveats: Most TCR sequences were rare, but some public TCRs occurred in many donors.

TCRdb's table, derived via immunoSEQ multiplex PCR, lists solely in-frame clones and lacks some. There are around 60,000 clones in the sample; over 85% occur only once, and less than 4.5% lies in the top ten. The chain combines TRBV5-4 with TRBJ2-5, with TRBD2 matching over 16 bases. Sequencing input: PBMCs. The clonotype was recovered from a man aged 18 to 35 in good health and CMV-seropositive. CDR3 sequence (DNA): TGTGCCAGCAGCCTCGCGGGACTAGCGGGAGGGGAGACCCAGTACTTC. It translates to CASSLAGLAGGETQYF.